This passage covers 17 T cell receptor beta chains from one sample sequenced in a study of long-term antiretroviral therapy in people with HIV. Samples were assayed with immunoSEQ v3.0 at survey level. Assay used: immunoSEQ multiplex PCR; TCRdb lists only in-frame clones, some missing. This table has around 31,000 clones, roughly 85% appearing once. Sequences were derived from unsorted PBMCs, sampled 0.8 years before starting antiretroviral therapy. Receptors were obtained from a man aged 18 to 29 with HIV.

The chain uses TRBV27 and TRBJ2-5; D unclear. This CDR3 contains 14 residues. Deletions cut 5 bases from V and 2 bases from J, with 12 bases between. The germline V gene has CDR1 MNHEY and CDR2 SMNVEV (reference sequence). CDR3: CASSLQTGQETQYF. In DNA form, the CDR3 reads TGTGCCAGCAGTCTCCAGACTGGACAAGAGACCCAGTACTTC.

The CDR3 DNA follows: TGTGCCAGCAGCGATAACCCCGAGGGCACAGGCCATCAGCCCCAGCATTTT. Protein: CASSDNPEGTGHQPQHF. J is TRBJ1-5 and V is TRBV9, with a weak D call TRBD1 (5 bases). The CDR3 covers 17 residues. Looked up from germline, CDR1 is SGDLS and CDR2 is YYNGEE. Trimming shortened V by 3 bases and J by 5 bases, and 21 bases separated the two germline ends.

This clone appeared a few times. V is TRBV15 and J is TRBJ2-7; 8 bases are a match to TRBD1. Germline CDR1 and CDR2: LNHNV and YYDKDF (reference sequence). V was pared by 3 bases and J by 2 bases, with 3 bases of the junction left unmatched. This CDR3 is 14 amino acids long. The CDR3 DNA is TGTGCCACCAGCAGCCCAGGGGGCACCTACGAGCAGTACTTC. This codes for CATSSPGGTYEQYF.

V usage is TRBV2 and J usage is TRBJ2-5; TRBD2 matches 9 bases. CDR3 length equals 13 residues. From germline, CDR1 is SNHLY and CDR2 FYNNEI. The ends lost 3 bases at V and 7 bases at J; junction bases unmatched: 3. The CDR3 nucleotides are TGTGCCAGCAGTGAGTCGCGGGAGGGGACCCAGTACTTC. Translated: CASSESREGTQYF. Together with reference TRBV2 and TRBJ2-5, the CDR3 gives the full variable domain: EPEVTQTPSHQVTQMGQEVILRCVPISNHLYFYWYRQILGQKVEFLVSFYNNEISEKSEIFDDQFSVERPDGSNFTLKIRSTKLEDSAMYFCASSESREGTQYFGPGTRLLVL.

The V and J genes are TRBV5-1 and TRBJ2-5; TRBD2 matches at 9 bases. Germline CDR1 SGHRS, CDR2 YFSETQ. The CDR3 has 14 amino acids. V shed 5 bases, J shed 5 bases, and the junction held 7 bases outside the gene matches. In DNA form, the CDR3 reads TGCGCCAGCAGAGTAAGCGGGGGGCGGGAGACCCAGTACTTC. Translation gives CASRVSGGRETQYF.

The rearrangement joins TRBV25-1 to TRBJ2-4; D gene ambiguous. This CDR3 region has 16 residues. The germline V gene has CDR1 MGHDK and CDR2 SYGVNS. The V gene lost 4 bases and the J gene lost 4 bases, with 17 bases spanning the gap. CDR3 bases: TGTGCCAGCAGTGCCCGTGGACCCCCAATAAAAAACATTCAGTACTTC. Protein product: CASSARGPPIKNIQYF.

The rearrangement links TRBV5-1 to TRBJ2-1; TRBD2 matches at 11 bases. Germline-derived CDR1 and CDR2 are SGHRS and YFSETQ. V lost 4 bases to trimming and J lost 3 bases; unmatched junction nucleotides: 6. The CDR3 totals 16 residues. This CDR3 reads CASSPSGRSLYNEQFF. CDR3 in DNA: TGCGCCAGCAGCCCTAGCGGGAGGTCCCTCTACAATGAGCAGTTCTTC.

The gene calls are TRBV5-1 and TRBJ1-2; possibly TRBD1 for D (6 bases). Looked up from germline, CDR1 is SGHRS and CDR2 is YFSETQ. CDR3 length: 15 amino acids. Trimming removed 4 bases from V and 0 bases from J, with 13 bases in between. The CDR3 nucleotides are TGCGCCAGCAGCACACGCGGACAGTCTAACTATGGCTACACCTTC. Protein sequence: CASSTRGQSNYGYTF.

The chain links TRBV9 to TRBJ2-1; D remains unclear. This CDR3 is 16 amino acids long. Germline V CDR1 and CDR2: SGDLS, YYNGEE. V lost 0 bases and J 2 bases, leaving 12 bases between the germline ends. The CDR3: CASSVGVGLAYNEQFF. The CDR3 DNA is TGTGCCAGCAGCGTAGGGGTCGGGTTGGCCTACAATGAGCAGTTCTTC.

V gene TRBV7-2 combines with J gene TRBJ2-1; the D is unclear. CDR1 is SGHTA and CDR2 is FQGNSA in the germline V gene. This CDR3 has 16 amino acids. The germline V and J ends were trimmed by 1 base and 4 bases, with 14 bases remaining between them. CDR3 loop: CASSLGRASVYNEQFF. The CDR3 region has the DNA TGTGCCAGCAGCTTAGGCCGGGCTAGTGTTTACAATGAGCAGTTCTTC.

Details on this clone: In the same sample, other DNA sequences code for this CDR3. The DNA of the CDR3 is TGCGCCAGCAGCTTGACAGATACGCAGTATTTT. Translating gives CASSLTDTQYF. The chain carries TRBV5-1 and TRBJ2-3, with D uncertain. V gave up 1 base and J gave up 3 bases, with 0 bases separating them. The CDR3 has 11 amino acids. Germline V lookup: CDR1 SGHRS, CDR2 YFSETQ.

The chain is built from TRBV5-4 and TRBJ2-5; possibly TRBD2 for D (5 bases). The ends were cut back, 2 bases at V and 5 bases at J, with 19 bases in the middle. Germline V gives CDR1 SGHNT, CDR2 YYREEE (reference sequence). This CDR3 spans 16 amino acids. CDR3 in amino acids: CASSFGRDLDGETQYF. DNA for the CDR3: TGTGCCAGCAGCTTTGGCCGGGATCTAGATGGGGAGACCCAGTACTTC. The full variable domain, in which reference TRBV5-4 and TRBJ2-5 provide the parts outside the CDR3, is ETGVTQSPTHLIKTRGQQVTLRCSSQSGHNTVSWYQQALGQGPQFIFQYYREEENGRGNFPPRFSGLQFPNYSSELNVNALELDDSALYLCASSFGRDLDGETQYFGPGTRLLVL.

The V gene is TRBV18, the J gene TRBJ2-1; TRBD2 matches 7 bases. This CDR3 is 15 amino acids long. Germline-derived CDR1 and CDR2 are KGHSH and LQKENI. The V segment lost 4 bases and the J segment 5 bases; nucleotides outside the gene matches: 8. The CDR3, as DNA: TGTGCCAGCTCACTCTCACCAGCGGGGAACAATGAGCAGTTCTTC. Its translation is CASSLSPAGNNEQFF.

V is TRBV5-6 and J is TRBJ1-2; TRBD1 matches at 10 bases. The length of the CDR3 is 15 residues. V dropped 0 bases and J dropped 5; count of bases not matched to a gene: 4. CDR1 is SGHDT, CDR2 YYEEEE, per germline. As DNA, the CDR3 is TGTGCCAGCAGCTTGGGGGTGGGACAGGGGTATGGCTACACCTTC. Protein sequence: CASSLGVGQGYGYTF.

V is TRBV2 and J is TRBJ2-4; either TRBD1 or TRBD2 may fit D (5 bases each). V lost 4 bases and J lost 0, with 19 bases in between. The germline V gene has CDR1 SNHLY and CDR2 FYNNEI. CDR3 length: 18 amino acids. The CDR3 bases are TGTGCCAGCAGTGGGGAAGGGGCCAAGGGGACAGCCAAAAACATTCAGTACTTC. It translates to CASSGEGAKGTAKNIQYF.

This rearrangement joins TRBV7-2 to TRBJ2-5; 8 positions agree with TRBD1. The germline V gene has CDR1 SGHTA and CDR2 FQGNSA. This CDR3 has 13 amino acids. V lost 4 bases, J lost 4 bases, and 2 bases stayed unmatched. CDR3 in DNA: TGTGCCAGCAGCTGGGACAGGCGAGAGACCCAGTACTTC. Protein sequence: CASSWDRRETQYF. Combining the CDR3 with reference TRBV7-2 and TRBJ2-5 gives the whole variable domain GAGVSQSPSNKVTEKGKDVELRCDPISGHTALYWYRQSLGQGLEFLIYFQGNSAPDKSGLPSDRFSAERTGGSVSTLTIQRTQQEDSAVYLCASSWDRRETQYFGPGTRLLVL.

The CDR3 here is CASSRTEGVDEQFF. Written as DNA, the CDR3 is TGTGCCAGCAGTCGGACGGAGGGGGTGGATGAGCAGTTCTTC. The chain uses TRBV6-4 and TRBJ2-1; D tentatively reads TRBD1 or TRBD2 (6 bases each). The CDR3 has 14 residues. V was trimmed by 5 bases and J by 8 bases, leaving 16 bases between them. Germline CDR1 reads MRHNA; CDR2 reads SNTAGT.